These T cell receptor beta chains were read from a single sample in a study of T cell responses to AZD1222 COVID-19 vaccine. The table came from immunoSEQ multiplex PCR; TCRdb's copy has only in-frame clones and leaves some out. The sample consists of roughly 93,000 clones, approximately 86% of them appearing once. The starting material was peripheral blood, obtained on day 0 of AZD1222 vaccination. The receptor source for this set is an adult in good health. The CDR3 runs from the conserved cysteine through the conserved F or W. A D gene is named only where the DNA matches it firmly. Only part of the rows carry a size: once, few, many, or a class if the clone is expanded.

j_call clone_size v_call d_call cdr3_nt cdr3_aa
TRBJ2-3 NA TRBV6-6 NA TGTGCCAGCAGTTACCCCCGGACTGGAGATACGCAGTATTTT CASSYPRTGDTQYF
TRBJ2-2 NA TRBV2 NA TGTGCCAGCAGTGCTACAGTGGCGAACACCGGGGAGCTGTTTTTT CASSATVANTGELFF
TRBJ2-3 NA TRBV6-2/TRBV6-3 TRBD2 TGTGCCAGCAGCCCCCCAGGACTAGCGGGGGTAGGGACGCAGTATTTT CASSPPGLAGVGTQYF
TRBJ2-4 NA TRBV28 TRBD2 TGTGCCAGCAGTTCCCTCCAGGGACTAGCGGGAGAAAACATTCAGTACTTC CASSSLQGLAGENIQYF
TRBJ2-6 once TRBV7-9 NA TGTGCCAGCAGTTACACGCCATCTGGGGCCAACGTCCTGACTTTC CASSYTPSGANVLTF
TRBJ2-6 NA TRBV3-1/TRBV3-2 TRBD1 TGTGCCAGCAGCCATGGGACAGGGGTCGCTGGGGCCAACGTCCTGACTTTC CASSHGTGVAGANVLTF
TRBJ1-1 NA TRBV24-1 NA TGTGCCACCAGACCAAGGGGGGCGGACACTGAAGCTTTCTTT CATRPRGADTEAFF
TRBJ2-7 NA TRBV5-6 TRBD1 TGTGCCAGCAGCCTCAGGACAGGGACCGCGGTGGGGGAGCAGTACTTC CASSLRTGTAVGEQYF
TRBJ2-5 few TRBV24-1 NA TGTGCCACCAGTGAATCCGGGACGGGTCGAGAGACCCAGTACTTC CATSESGTGRETQYF
TRBJ1-5 NA TRBV18 TRBD1 TGTGCCAGCTCCCCACGACAGGGGCAACAGCCCCAGCATTTT CASSPRQGQQPQHF
TRBJ1-6 NA TRBV7-2 NA TGTGCCAGCAGCTTAACGGGCGCGGGGACTGGGTCACCCCTCCACTTT CASSLTGAGTGSPLHF
TRBJ2-1 NA TRBV5-8 NA TGTGCCAGCAGCTCCCTCTGGCAGGGGATGGGGGGAGAGTTCTTC CASSSLWQGMGGEFF
TRBJ2-3 NA TRBV7-9 TRBD2 TGTGCCAGCAGCTTCTCGGGACTAGCGGAGGGGTTAGATACGCAGTATTTT CASSFSGLAEGLDTQYF
TRBJ2-5 once TRBV11-3 NA TGTGCCAGCAGCCTCGAACAAGAGACCCAGTACTTC CASSLEQETQYF
TRBJ1-2 NA TRBV2 NA TGTGCCAGCAGTACCCTGACAGCTAACTATGGCTACACCTTC CASSTLTANYGYTF
TRBJ1-2 NA TRBV7-2 NA TGTGCCAGCAGCAAACACCCGGGCTATGGCTACACCTTC CASSKHPGYGYTF
TRBJ1-5 once TRBV27 NA TGTGCCAGCAGTTTATGGCCTAATCAGCCCCAGCATTTT CASSLWPNQPQHF
TRBJ2-5 NA TRBV4-2 NA TGTGCCAGCAGCCAAGATTTAACTAGACGGGAGACCCAGTACTTC CASSQDLTRRETQYF
TRBJ2-3 NA TRBV4-3 TRBD2 TGCGCCAGCAGCCCAAGCCCACTAGCGGGAACAGATACGCAGTATTTT CASSPSPLAGTDTQYF
TRBJ1-1 once TRBV13 NA TGTGCCAGCAGCTCCATCCGGGACGGTCAATGGATTCTAACTGAAGCTTTCTTT CASSSIRDGQWILTEAFF
TRBJ2-7 NA TRBV5-1 NA TGCGCCAGCAGCTTGGGGGGTCGGATAGACTACGAGCAGTACTTC CASSLGGRIDYEQYF
TRBJ1-1 NA TRBV28 NA TGTGCCAGCAGTCCGAGCGGGGATATCACTGAAGCTTTCTTT CASSPSGDITEAFF
TRBJ1-5 NA TRBV19 NA TGTGCCAGTCGCCCCACGTCGGGGCCCCATCAGCCCCAGCATTTT CASRPTSGPHQPQHF
TRBJ1-1 NA TRBV5-1 NA TGCGCCAGCAGCCCTTATCGCGGGGACGCAAACACTGAAGCTTTCTTT CASSPYRGDANTEAFF
TRBJ1-6 NA TRBV7-9 TRBD1 TGTGCCAGCAAAAACGCCCGGGACAGCTTGAATTCACCCCTCCACTTT CASKNARDSLNSPLHF
TRBJ2-4 NA TRBV2 NA TGTGCCAGCACCCAAGACGGTTCCAAAAACATTCAGTACTTC CASTQDGSKNIQYF
TRBJ1-4 once TRBV5-1 TRBD1 TGCGCCAGCAGCCCCGGACAGGGAGGGGAAAAACTGTTTTTT CASSPGQGGEKLFF
TRBJ2-7 NA TRBV14 NA TGTGCCAGCAGCCCACCGGGACGCCGCTACGAGCAGTACTTC CASSPPGRRYEQYF
TRBJ1-2 NA TRBV15 TRBD1 TGTGCCACCACCGGACAGGGGTTTTCGGGGGATGGCTACACCTTC CATTGQGFSGDGYTF
TRBJ1-2 NA TRBV11-2 TRBD1 TGTGCCAGCAGCAACCGGGACAGGGGGTTCGATGGCTACACCTTC CASSNRDRGFDGYTF
TRBJ2-1 NA TRBV29-1 TRBD2 TGCAGCGTGACACGACTAGCGGGGGGCCTGGATGAGCAGTTCTTC CSVTRLAGGLDEQFF
TRBJ2-1 NA TRBV5-5 NA TGTGCCAGCAGCTTGGAGGAGAGGTGGGCGGGGTTCGTCTCTTGGGAGCAGTTCTTC CASSLEERWAGFVSWEQFF
TRBJ2-1 NA TRBV4-3 TRBD2 TGCGCCAGCAGCTTACTAGCGGACGATGAGCAGTTCTTC CASSLLADDEQFF
TRBJ2-7 few TRBV24-1 TRBD1 TGTGCCACCAGTGACCGCGGGACAGGCTACGAGCAGTACTTC CATSDRGTGYEQYF
TRBJ1-1 NA TRBV10-3 NA TGTGCCATCCAAAAGGGGGGGCGAGGCACTGAAGCTTTCTTT CAIQKGGRGTEAFF
TRBJ2-1 NA TRBV5-8 NA TGTGCCAGCAGCTTGGTGAGCTCCAATGAGCAGTTCTTC CASSLVSSNEQFF
TRBJ1-1 NA TRBV6-5 TRBD1 TGTGCCAGCAGTTCTATACAGGGGCACACTGAAGCTTTCTTT CASSSIQGHTEAFF
TRBJ2-7 NA TRBV7-2 TRBD2 TGTGCCAGCAGCTTGGCGATGGGGACTAGCGGCCACTACGAGCAGTACTTC CASSLAMGTSGHYEQYF
TRBJ1-2 NA TRBV3-1/TRBV3-2 NA TGTGCCAGCAGCCAAACACACCAAGAGCTTAACTATGGCTACACCTTC CASSQTHQELNYGYTF